The 15 T cell receptor beta chains listed next were all sequenced from one sample in a study of OX40 agonist ivuxolimab in advanced cancers. Sequencing was performed with immunoSEQ multiplex PCR; in TCRdb, only in-frame clones are kept and a portion is missing. The sample has around 40,000 clones, over 75% seen once. Here the sequenced sample was CD4+ or CD8+ T cells sorted from blood, taken in a trial of the OX40 agonist ivuxolimab. These receptors were collected from an adult with an advanced solid tumor such as melanoma, head and neck, liver or kidney cancer.

The chain carries TRBV7-2 and TRBJ2-5, with D possibly being TRBD1 (6 bases). V was cut by 5 bases and J by 4 bases, with 17 bases left in between. This CDR3 is 15 amino acids long. Germline V gene sequence: CDR1 SGHTA, CDR2 FQGNSA. The CDR3 sequence is CASSRQTGMGETQYF. In nucleotides, the CDR3 is TGTGCCAGCAGCCGACAAACAGGGATGGGAGAGACCCAGTACTTC.

This clone occurred a few times. The rearrangement uses TRBV30 and TRBJ2-2, with TRBD2 identical over 11 bases. The V segment lost 1 base and the J segment 3 bases; nucleotides outside the gene matches: 7. This CDR3 has 17 residues. The germline V gene has CDR1 GTSNPN and CDR2 SVGIG (reference sequence). The CDR3 loop is CAWSASGGLRYTGELFF. The DNA of the CDR3 is TGTGCCTGGAGTGCTAGCGGGGGGTTGAGGTACACCGGGGAGCTGTTTTTT.

CDR3 DNA sequence: TGTGCCATCAGTGGAAGACAGGGGTACGAGCAGTACTTC. As protein: CAISGRQGYEQYF. V gene TRBV10-3 combines with J gene TRBJ2-7, with TRBD1 identical over 8 bases. CDR1 and CDR2 from the germline V gene are ENHRY and SYGVKD. The CDR3 runs 13 residues. Trimming cost V 4 bases and J 4 bases; bases outside gene matches: 3.

The rearrangement uses TRBV5-1 and TRBJ1-6; D unclear. CDR1 and CDR2 (germline): SGHRS, YFSETQ. The ends were cut back, 0 bases at V and 7 bases at J, with 11 bases in the middle. CDR3 length: 15 amino acids. CDR3 in DNA: TGCGCCAGCAGCTTGGCCGAGAGGTCGAATTCACCCCTCCACTTT. Translating it yields CASSLAERSNSPLHF.

The genes are TRBV7-9 and TRBJ1-2; 10 nucleotides match TRBD1. The CDR3 spans 14 residues. Germline CDR1 SEHNR, CDR2 FQNEAQ (reference sequence). Trimming removed 3 bases from V and 4 bases from J; junction bases left unmatched: 2. The DNA for the CDR3 is TGTGCCAGCAGCTTGGGACAGGGGACCTATGGCTACACCTTC. Protein sequence: CASSLGQGTYGYTF.

A single count supports this clone. The chain links TRBV5-4 to TRBJ1-2; TRBD1 matches 7 bases. Germline loops: CDR1 SGHNT, CDR2 YYREEE (reference sequence). The length of the CDR3 is 14 residues. Germline trimming cut 5 bases from V and 5 bases from J; bases unmatched to any gene: 9. The CDR3 protein is CASSSGTEFYGYTF. The CDR3, as DNA: TGTGCCAGCAGTTCCGGGACAGAGTTTTATGGCTACACCTTC.

V and J are TRBV19 and TRBJ1-3; tentative D call: TRBD1 (6 bases). Trimming took 6 bases from V and 2 from J, leaving 11 bases between them. Germline V gene data show CDR1 as LNHDA and CDR2 as SQIVND (reference sequence). CDR3 length: 14 residues. The CDR3 bases are TGTGCCAGTAGCACAGGGTATACTGGAAACACCATATATTTT. Amino acids: CASSTGYTGNTIYF.

The V and J genes are TRBV25-1 and TRBJ1-2; D not certain. Trimming stripped 0 bases from V and 2 bases from J, with 10 bases between. Looked up from germline, CDR1 is MGHDK and CDR2 is SYGVNS. There are 15 residues in the CDR3. CDR3: CASSEYRSGNYGYTF. The CDR3 nucleotides read TGTGCCAGCAGTGAATATAGGTCAGGCAACTATGGCTACACCTTC.

The V and J genes are TRBV27 and TRBJ2-6; D gene uncertain. The CDR3 consists of 15 residues. V lost 6 bases, J lost 5 bases, and 14 bases lay in between. The germline gives CDR1 MNHEY, CDR2 SMNVEV (reference sequence). The CDR3 protein is CASREARGRANVLTF. CDR3 DNA: TGTGCCAGCAGGGAAGCGCGCGGTAGGGCCAACGTCCTGACTTTC.

In this sample, this clone turned up a few times. The V and J genes are TRBV5-6 and TRBJ1-1; unclear D gene. V was pared by 1 base and J by 3 bases, with 13 bases between. The germline V gene has CDR1 SGHDT and CDR2 YYEEEE. The CDR3 has 15 residues. The CDR3 region is CASSLYGVRYTEAFF. In nucleotides, the CDR3 is TGTGCCAGCAGCTTGTATGGGGTACGGTACACTGAAGCTTTCTTT.

This chain joins TRBV10-3 and TRBJ2-2; 10 bases agree with TRBD1. V shed 4 bases, J shed 4 bases, and the junction held 9 bases outside the gene matches. The CDR3 sequence is 17 residues long. CDR1 and CDR2 from the germline V gene are ENHRY and SYGVKD. The CDR3 region is CAISARDRGNPTGELFF. The CDR3 DNA reads TGTGCCATCAGTGCCCGGGACAGGGGAAATCCCACCGGGGAGCTGTTTTTT.

Only one count was recorded for this clone. The genes are TRBV6-1 and TRBJ1-5; the match to TRBD1 covers 9 bases. V lost 6 bases and J lost 3; bases outside the gene matches: 6. Germline assignment: CDR1 MNHNS and CDR2 SASEGT. The CDR3 has 15 residues. CDR3 coding DNA: TGTGCCAGCAGCCACGGACAGGGGAACAATCAGCCCCAGCATTTT. It is translated as CASSHGQGNNQPQHF.

The chain recombines TRBV19 with TRBJ1-6, with D possibly matching TRBD1 (6 bases). CDR1 and CDR2 from the germline V gene are LNHDA and SQIVND (reference sequence). Trimming left V 4 bases short and J 17 bases short, with 15 bases between. The CDR3 is made up of 12 amino acids. For the CDR3, the DNA is TGTGCCAGTAGTACCACAGGGAATTGGATCCACTTT. Encoded protein: CASSTTGNWIHF.

The chain recombines TRBV14 with TRBJ1-3; D is possibly TRBD1 (5 bases). Trimming took 4 bases from V and 0 from J, leaving 10 bases between them. The germline V gene has CDR1 SGHDN and CDR2 FVKESK. This CDR3 spans 15 amino acids. The CDR3 bases are TGTGCCAGCAGCCGCACCGGGACCTCTGGAAACACCATATATTTT. Translation: CASSRTGTSGNTIYF.

The V call is TRBV9, the J call TRBJ2-7; 9 bases line up with TRBD1. The CDR3 totals 15 residues. The J segment lost 4 bases and the V segment lost 4 bases, leaving 9 bases of the junction unmatched. CDR1 and CDR2 from the germline V gene are SGDLS and YYNGEE. The CDR3 protein is CASSPSGQGQYEQYF. Written as DNA, the CDR3 is TGTGCCAGCAGCCCGTCGGGACAGGGCCAATACGAGCAGTACTTC. The variable domain in full, completed from reference TRBV9 and TRBJ2-7, reads DSGVTQTPKHLITATGQRVTLRCSPRSGDLSVYWYQQSLDQGLQFLIQYYNGEERAKGNILERFSAQQFPDLHSELNLSSLELGDSALYFCASSPSGQGQYEQYFGPGTRLTVT.